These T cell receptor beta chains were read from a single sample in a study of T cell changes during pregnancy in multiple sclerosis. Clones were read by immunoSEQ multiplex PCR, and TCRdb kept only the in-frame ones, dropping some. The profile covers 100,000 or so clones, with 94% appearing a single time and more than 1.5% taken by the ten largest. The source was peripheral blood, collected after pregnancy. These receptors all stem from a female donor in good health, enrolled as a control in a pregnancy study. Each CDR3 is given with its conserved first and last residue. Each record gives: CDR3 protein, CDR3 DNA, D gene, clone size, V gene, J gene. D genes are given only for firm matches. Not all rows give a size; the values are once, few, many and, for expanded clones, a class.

cdr3_aa: CASSELQASEAFF
cdr3_nt: TGTGCCAGCAGTGAATTGCAGGCCTCAGAAGCTTTCTTT
d_call: NA
clone_size: NA
v_call: TRBV6-1
j_call: TRBJ1-1

cdr3_aa: CASSSTGIYGYTF
cdr3_nt: TGCGCCAGCAGCTCCACAGGGATCTATGGCTACACCTTC
d_call: NA
clone_size: NA
v_call: TRBV5-1
j_call: TRBJ1-2

cdr3_aa: CASTYGTSGHTEQYF
cdr3_nt: TGTGCCAGCACCTACGGGACTAGCGGGCATACGGAGCAGTACTTC
d_call: TRBD2
clone_size: NA
v_call: TRBV27
j_call: TRBJ2-7

cdr3_aa: CASSFTSPETQYF
cdr3_nt: TGTGCCAGCAGCTTCACTTCTCCGGAGACCCAGTACTTC
d_call: NA
clone_size: NA
v_call: TRBV7-9
j_call: TRBJ2-5

cdr3_aa: CASSLDRSGTYEQFF
cdr3_nt: TGTGCCAGCAGCTTAGATCGGTCAGGAACTTATGAGCAGTTCTTC
d_call: NA
clone_size: once
v_call: TRBV7-2
j_call: TRBJ2-1

cdr3_aa: CASSPIFSVADEQYF
cdr3_nt: TGCGCCAGCAGCCCCATCTTCTCTGTGGCAGACGAGCAGTACTTC
d_call: NA
clone_size: NA
v_call: TRBV5-1
j_call: TRBJ2-7

cdr3_aa: CASSSGEVSNQPQHF
cdr3_nt: TGTGCCAGCAGTTCAGGGGAAGTGAGCAATCAGCCCCAGCATTTT
d_call: NA
clone_size: NA
v_call: TRBV28
j_call: TRBJ1-5

cdr3_aa: CASSFSSSEVTDTQYF
cdr3_nt: TGTGCCAGCAGCTTTTCTAGTTCAGAGGTCACAGATACGCAGTATTTT
d_call: NA
clone_size: NA
v_call: TRBV5-8
j_call: TRBJ2-3

cdr3_aa: CASSHLLPTSTSGRGEQFF
cdr3_nt: TGCGCCAGCAGCCACCTTCTCCCCACCTCCACTAGCGGGAGGGGTGAGCAGTTCTTC
d_call: TRBD2
clone_size: once
v_call: TRBV4-1
j_call: TRBJ2-1

cdr3_aa: CASSIYRDGDNEQFF
cdr3_nt: TGTGCCAGTAGTATATACAGGGATGGGGACAATGAGCAGTTCTTC
d_call: NA
clone_size: NA
v_call: TRBV19
j_call: TRBJ2-1

cdr3_aa: CASSLGDRVKGTIYF
cdr3_nt: TGTGCCAGCAGTTTAGGTGACAGGGTGAAAGGCACCATATATTTT
d_call: TRBD1
clone_size: NA
v_call: TRBV28
j_call: TRBJ1-3